This TCR beta chain was identified in a study of cytomegalovirus exposure and HLA in healthy donors. At the level of the study: When over 300 donors were genotyped, roughly 82% of them were found to fall in the Caucasian-associated ancestry cluster.

PCR involved 60 Vbeta and 13 Jbeta primers. Repertoires were generated with immunoSEQ multiplex PCR, while TCRdb's copy carries only in-frame clones and drops some. Of around 170,000 clones in the sample, roughly 80% were seen once. CDR3 length: 12 amino acids. The V gene's germline CDR1 is MDHEN and CDR2 SYDVKM. V gave up 6 bases and J gave up 13 bases, with 13 bases separating them. Turning to this clone: Its specificity is not known.

Study findings and constraints: Analyses of presence and absence presupposed an approximately uniform sequencing depth across donors. A prior analysis recorded that most TCR beta V segments were productive about 90% or about 30% of the time. A later analysis showed that HLA-associated TCR beta chains had undergone more clonal expansion than equally common others.

The TCR originated in a boy younger than 10 in good health and CMV-seronegative. The chain employs TRBV28 and TRBJ1-6; D unresolved. The sample comprised PBMCs. DNA for the CDR3: TGTGCCAGCAGACCCCGCGGGTCCCCCCTCCACTTT. Amino acid sequence: CASRPRGSPLHF.